The 5 T cell receptor beta chains in this list originate from one sample, sequenced in a study of lymphopenia after photon versus proton radiotherapy. Profiled with immunoSEQ multiplex PCR; TCRdb holds only in-frame clones, not every one. The table has about 160,000 clones, more than 85% seen once; the top ten hold about 4.7%. The input for sequencing was peripheral blood, taken from a patient treated with photon-based radiotherapy. All receptors derive from a man aged 45-65 years with gastric cancer.

The chain is built from TRBV7-9 and TRBJ1-2; tentative D call: TRBD1 (5 bases). Germline CDR1 SEHNR, CDR2 FQNEAQ (reference sequence). Trimming cost V 6 bases and J 0 bases, with 14 bases left between them. The CDR3 is 15 amino acids. CDR3: CASSNTGTPNYGYTF. CDR3 bases: TGTGCCAGCAGTAATACCGGGACCCCTAACTATGGCTACACCTTC.

V usage is TRBV18 and J usage is TRBJ1-2; 7 nucleotides align to TRBD1. CDR1 and CDR2 from the germline V gene are KGHSH and LQKENI. V trimming: 1 base; J trimming: 1 base; junction bases outside the gene matches: 6. The CDR3 is 16 amino acids. Here the CDR3 DNA reads TGTGCCAGCTCACCACTGCCACAGGGGAGTAACTATGGCTACACCTTC. Translated: CASSPLPQGSNYGYTF.

This rearrangement joins TRBV6-1 to TRBJ1-2, with TRBD1 identical over 7 bases. The junction had 9 bases not matched to a gene; V was cut back by 1 base and J by 4 bases. Germline CDR1 MNHNS, CDR2 SASEGT. The CDR3 runs to 16 residues. CDR3 protein: CASSEDGTAQFYGYTF. DNA of the CDR3: TGTGCCAGCAGTGAAGATGGGACAGCTCAATTCTATGGCTACACCTTC.

The chain employs TRBV5-1 and TRBJ2-5; TRBD1 might be the D (5 bases). The germline V and J ends were trimmed by 1 base and 5 bases, with 12 bases remaining between them. Germline CDR1 SGHRS, CDR2 YFSETQ. The CDR3 covers 14 residues. The CDR3 region has the DNA TGCGCCAGCAGCTTGCCCGTGGGGCTGGAGACCCAGTACTTC. It specifies CASSLPVGLETQYF.

This chain joins TRBV18 and TRBJ1-1; D unresolved. The CDR3 sequence is 13 residues long. Trimming stripped 5 bases from V and 1 base from J, with 8 bases between. CDR1 is KGHSH and CDR2 is LQKENI in the germline V gene. The DNA for the CDR3 is TGTGCCAGCTCAACGGCCGAGAACACTGAAGCTTTCTTT. It yields the protein CASSTAENTEAFF.